These 10 T cell receptor beta chains came from one sample sequenced in a study of blood T cell repertoires in COVID-19. Sequencing used immunoSEQ multiplex PCR; TCRdb keeps in-frame clones, though not all of them. The sample holds under 80,000 clones, 65% to 90% seen once. Sequenced material: peripheral blood. Receptors were obtained from a man at least 80 years old with acute or convalescent COVID-19.

The chain links TRBV7-2 to TRBJ1-5; 10 bases match TRBD1. Unmatched junction bases numbered 7, after V lost 1 base and J lost 4 bases. The germline V gene has CDR1 SGHTA and CDR2 FQGNSA. This CDR3 contains 17 residues. In DNA form, the CDR3 reads TGTGCCAGCAGCTTAGTCGGGCGGACAGGGGGGAATCAGCCCCAGCATTTT. The encoded protein is CASSLVGRTGGNQPQHF.

This sequence joins TRBV4-1 and TRBJ1-2, with D possibly TRBD1 on 5 matching bases. The CDR3 has 17 residues. Germline-derived CDR1 and CDR2 are MGHRA and YSYEKL. V lost 3 bases and J 4 bases, leaving 21 bases between the germline ends. The CDR3 here is CASSQSRGEVTVYGYTF. Here the CDR3 DNA reads TGCGCCAGCAGCCAGTCCCGGGGGGAAGTAACCGTCTATGGCTACACCTTC.

The chain has TRBV11-2 and TRBJ1-2; D is uncertain. CDR1 is SGHAT and CDR2 is FQNNGV in the germline V gene. The V end was cut by 8 bases, the J end by 8 bases, with 12 bases between. The CDR3 is made up of 11 amino acids. The CDR3 DNA is TGTGCCAGCTATGGCGGTGAGGGCTACACCTTC. It codes for CASYGGEGYTF.

The rearrangement joins TRBV7-2 to TRBJ1-4, with 7 bases lining up with TRBD1. The trim removed 3 bases at V and 2 bases at J, leaving 0 bases unmatched. The germline CDR1 and CDR2 sequences are SGHTA and FQGNSA. The CDR3 is made up of 14 amino acids. DNA of the CDR3: TGTGCCAGCAGCTTCAGGGGGACTAATGAAAAACTGTTTTTT. Translated: CASSFRGTNEKLFF.

The chain uses TRBV28 and TRBJ2-7; 7 positions match TRBD1. There are 14 residues in the CDR3. Trimming took 2 bases from V and 7 from J; bases not matched to a gene: 8. CDR1 and CDR2 from the germline V gene are MDHEN and SYDVKM. For the CDR3, the DNA is TGTGCCAGCAGTTTACCGACAGGGAAGGGGGAGCAGTACTTC. Amino acids: CASSLPTGKGEQYF. Looking up the rest from reference TRBV28 and TRBJ2-7 gives the full variable domain: DVKVTQSSRYLVKRTGEKVFLECVQDMDHENMFWYRQDPGLGLRLIYFSYDVKMKEKGDIPEGYSVSREKKERFSLILESASTNQTSMYLCASSLPTGKGEQYFGPGTRLTVT.

To note about this clone: This specimen includes other DNA sequences encoding the same CDR3. V usage is TRBV7-2 and J usage is TRBJ2-7; 8 bases line up with TRBD1. CDR3 length equals 14 residues. The V gene's germline CDR1 is SGHTA and CDR2 FQGNSA. The V gene end was trimmed by 1 base and the J gene end by 4 bases; junction bases not matched to a gene: 3. DNA of the CDR3: TGTGCCAGCAGCTTAGGCCAGGGGGCGTACGAGCAGTACTTC. Translating it yields CASSLGQGAYEQYF.

V and J are TRBV19 and TRBJ2-7, with D perhaps matching TRBD1 (6 bases). The CDR3 runs 14 residues. Germline CDR1 LNHDA, CDR2 SQIVND (reference sequence). V shed 5 bases and J shed 2 bases, with 13 bases lying between them. CDR3 amino acids: CASSSTGIPYEQYF. The CDR3 DNA sequence: TGTGCCAGTAGTTCCACAGGGATCCCCTACGAGCAGTACTTC.

The chain employs TRBV19 and TRBJ2-7; D perhaps matches TRBD2 (5 bases). The CDR3 contains 13 residues. Trimming removed 4 bases at V and 1 base at J, with 8 bases between. Germline lookup yields CDR1 LNHDA and CDR2 SQIVND (reference sequence). The CDR3 DNA follows: TGTGCCAGTAGTAACGGGATTTCCTACGAGCAGTACTTC. Translating it yields CASSNGISYEQYF.

The CDR3 DNA reads TGTGCCAGCAGCGTAGGGGGACAGGGGCTTGGCTACACCTTC. Amino acid sequence: CASSVGGQGLGYTF. The chain carries TRBV9 and TRBJ1-2; 10 bases are shared with TRBD1. Looked up from germline, CDR1 is SGDLS and CDR2 is YYNGEE. V shed 0 bases, J shed 7 bases, and the junction held 3 bases outside the gene matches. The length of the CDR3 is 14 residues. The entire variable domain, with the rest obtained from reference TRBV9 and TRBJ1-2, is as follows: DSGVTQTPKHLITATGQRVTLRCSPRSGDLSVYWYQQSLDQGLQFLIQYYNGEERAKGNILERFSAQQFPDLHSELNLSSLELGDSALYFCASSVGGQGLGYTFGSGTRLTVV.

The V gene is TRBV4-3, the J gene TRBJ1-1; 7 bases fit TRBD1. Germline-derived CDR1 and CDR2 are LGHNA and YSLEER. With 0 bases clipped from V and 11 bases from J, the junction kept 6 bases outside the gene matches. CDR3 length: 13 residues. The CDR3 spells CASSQDPTGDAFF. The CDR3, as DNA: TGCGCCAGCAGCCAAGATCCAACAGGGGACGCTTTCTTT.